A single sample is the source of the 6 T cell receptor delta chains below, sequenced in a study of gamma-delta chains in newborns, infants, children. TCRdb reran clone calling via CATT on the reads. The table lists more than 1,300 delta-chain clones, around 1.1% of them singletons. Source material: blood. Receptor source: a child in good health.

A remark on this clone: A far larger clone is a single base away, which makes a read error likely. CDR3 in amino acids: CACDGLGVPDGVTDKPIF. DNA of the CDR3: TGTGCCTGTGACGGTCTGGGGGTCCCTGATGGGGTCACCGATAAACCCATCTTT. V is TRDV2 and J is TRDJ1, with 7 bases aligning to TRDD3. CDR1 GEAIGNYY and CDR2 EKD come from the germline V gene. This CDR3 is built from 18 residues.

In this sample, this clone turned up a few times. Only one base separates this from a far larger clonotype, so it likely reflects a read error. In the same sample, other DNA sequences code for this CDR3. This chain joins TRDV2 and TRDJ1, with 9 bases matching TRDD3. Germline V gene data show CDR1 as GEAIGNYY and CDR2 as EKD. The CDR3 extends over 18 amino acids. CDR3 in amino acids: CACDDIPDWGTRVDKLIF. The CDR3 DNA is TGCGCCTGTGACGATATCCCCGACTGGGGGACGCGGGTCGATAAACTCATCTTT.

Only a few counts were recorded for this clone. A clone one base away is much larger, so this may be a read error. The same CDR3 can be traced to other DNA sequences in this sample. The chain is built from TRDV2 and TRDJ2; 7 nucleotides line up with TRDD3. V was pared by 7 bases and J by 0 bases, with 19 bases of the junction left unmatched. The CDR3 has 19 amino acids. Germline CDR1 is GEAIGNYY and CDR2 is EKD. The CDR3 coding sequence is TGTGCCTGCGACGCCTGGGGGGCACCTAACGAAGCTTTGACAGCACAACTCTTCTTT. It is translated as CACDAWGAPNEALTAQLFF.

This clone was seen more than once but under ten times. A read error may be the cause here, since a much bigger clone is one base away. DNA of the CDR3: TGTGCTCTTGGGGAACCTTGGGCTCCTACAGTTCAGACCGTACTGGGGGATAAGAATAAACTCATCTTT. It translates to CALGEPWAPTVQTVLGDKNKLIF. The chain has TRDV1 and TRDJ1; 11 nucleotides align to TRDD3. The germline CDR1 and CDR2 sequences are TSWWSYY and QGS. The junction had 28 bases not matched to a gene; V was cut back by 1 base and J by 6 bases. CDR3 size: 23 residues.

Comments on this clone: The protein that TCRdb holds for this DNA derives from a much larger clone and differs from the translated DNA at residue 5, which likely indicates a read error; the protein shown here is translated from the DNA. This chain joins TRDV2 and TRDJ1; 9 bases map to TRDD3. Unmatched junction bases numbered 11, after V lost 3 bases and J lost 4 bases. This CDR3 is built from 16 residues. In germline, CDR1 is GEAIGNYY, CDR2 EKD. CDR3: CACDAMEGIRIDKLIF. The CDR3 nucleotides are TGTGCCTGTGACGCAATGGAGGGGATACGCATCGATAAACTCATCTTT.

This clone counts as large. The chain is built from TRDV2 and TRDJ1; TRDD1 matches 7 bases. CDR1 GEAIGNYY and CDR2 EKD come from the germline V gene. The CDR3 contains 14 residues. After removal of 3 bases from V and 3 bases from J, the junction contained 6 bases not matched to a gene. CDR3 amino acids: CACDQIVMADKLIF. As DNA, the CDR3 is TGTGCCTGTGACCAAATAGTTATGGCCGATAAACTCATCTTT.